The 28 T cell receptor beta chains listed next were all sequenced from one sample in a study of blood T cell repertoires in COVID-19. Generated by immunoSEQ multiplex PCR, the TCRdb table keeps only in-frame clones and is missing some. This sample has 300,000 to 400,000 clones, with more than 75% found just once. The source material was PBMCs or T cells enriched from blood (not recorded which). The receptor set was obtained from a woman in her thirties who had recovered from COVID-19.

J is TRBJ1-5 and V is TRBV19; 12 positions agree with TRBD1. V lost 5 bases and J lost 5; bases outside the gene matches: 4. Per the germline V gene, CDR1 is LNHDA and CDR2 is SQIVND (reference sequence). CDR3 size: 15 residues. This chain's CDR3 is CASSSGTGGYQPQHF. Written as DNA, the CDR3 is TGTGCCAGTAGTTCCGGGACAGGGGGCTATCAGCCCCAGCATTTT. Full variable domain (rest looked up from reference TRBV19 and TRBJ1-5): DGGITQSPKYLFRKEGQNVTLSCEQNLNHDAMYWYRQDPGQGLRLIYYSQIVNDFQKGDIAEGYSVSREKKESFPLTVTSAQKNPTAFYLCASSSGTGGYQPQHFGDGTRLSIL.

The chain carries TRBV6-5 and TRBJ1-1, with D maybe TRBD1 (6 bases). With 5 bases removed from V and 10 bases from J, the gap between germline ends came to 11 bases. Per the germline V gene, CDR1 is MNHEY and CDR2 is SVGAGI. The CDR3 sequence is 11 residues long. The CDR3: CASSTTGRAFF. CDR3 nucleotide sequence: TGTGCCAGCAGTACAACAGGGCGAGCTTTCTTT.

For the CDR3, the DNA is TGTGCCAGCAGTTTCTACCCTATAGGGACAGGGGCAAGTCAGCCCCAGCATTTT. Its protein is CASSFYPIGTGASQPQHF. The chain links TRBV28 to TRBJ1-5, with 10 bases identical to TRBD1. The CDR3 sequence is 18 residues long. Trimming cost V 3 bases and J 6 bases; bases outside gene matches: 14. Germline V CDR1 and CDR2: MDHEN, SYDVKM.

The chain uses TRBV21-1 and TRBJ2-3; the table's D call of TRBD2 was not tested on the DNA. TRBV21-1 is a known pseudogene. This CDR3 is 16 amino acids long. The CDR3: CAMKGSGGARGDTQYF. The CDR3 DNA reads TGTGCCATGAAAGGTAGCGGGGGGGCCAGAGGAGATACGCAGTATTTT.

The CDR3 loop reads CASSTQGAAGANVLTF. CDR3 in DNA: TGTGCCAGTAGTACCCAGGGGGCCGCTGGGGCCAACGTCCTGACTTTC. The rearrangement uses TRBV19 and TRBJ2-6; 8 bases line up with TRBD1. CDR3 size: 16 residues. CDR1 and CDR2 (germline): LNHDA, SQIVND (reference sequence). The junction had 4 bases not matched to a gene; V was cut back by 4 bases and J by 2 bases.

This clone appeared once. The chain carries TRBV7-9 and TRBJ2-7; D remains unclear. The length of the CDR3 is 13 residues. Trimming shortened V by 1 base and J by 3 bases, and 7 bases separated the two germline ends. Looked up from germline, CDR1 is SEHNR and CDR2 is FQNEAQ (reference sequence). In DNA, the CDR3 is TGTGCCAGCAGCTTAGGCCAGAACTACGAGCAGTACTTC. Protein sequence: CASSLGQNYEQYF.

This sequence joins TRBV11-2 and TRBJ2-5; D not certain. The germline V gene encodes CDR1 SGHAT and CDR2 FQNNGV. The CDR3 is 15 amino acids. Trimming stripped 5 bases from V and 0 bases from J, with 13 bases between. In nucleotides, the CDR3 is TGTGCCAGCAGCCGGGTGTCGACCTACCAAGAGACCCAGTACTTC. Its protein is CASSRVSTYQETQYF.

The chain combines TRBV6-2 or TRBV6-3 with TRBJ2-1; 7 nucleotides align to TRBD2. The length of the CDR3 is 12 residues. After removal of 5 bases from V and 11 bases from J, the junction contained 6 bases not matched to a gene. Per the germline V gene, CDR1 is MNHEY and CDR2 is SVGEGT. The CDR3 protein is CASSSGTTQQFF. The CDR3 region has the DNA TGTGCCAGCAGTAGCGGGACTACTCAGCAGTTCTTC.

The chain employs TRBV19 and TRBJ2-5, with 7 positions matching TRBD2. The CDR3 runs to 14 residues. Per the germline V gene, CDR1 is LNHDA and CDR2 is SQIVND (reference sequence). Trimming removed 0 bases from V and 4 bases from J; junction bases left unmatched: 2. The CDR3 DNA is TGTGCCAGTAGTATAGACGGGGGGTCAGAGACCCAGTACTTC. It specifies CASSIDGGSETQYF.

V gene TRBV2 combines with J gene TRBJ2-3; 8 bases are a match to TRBD2. The CDR3 loop spans 14 amino acids. V shed 6 bases and J 4 bases; nucleotides not matched to a gene: 6. Germline V CDR1 and CDR2: SNHLY, FYNNEI. CDR3 DNA: TGTGCCAGCAGGCCGGGACTAGGGGCAGATACGCAGTATTTT. Protein sequence: CASRPGLGADTQYF.

The chain joins TRBV29-1 to TRBJ1-5; TRBD1 aligns across 7 bases. In germline, CDR1 is SQVTM, CDR2 ANQGSEA. There are 14 residues in the CDR3. V trimming: 5 bases; J trimming: 2 bases; junction bases outside the gene matches: 6. Here the CDR3 reads CSVTNGQGNQPQHF. For the CDR3, the DNA is TGCAGCGTTACCAACGGACAGGGCAATCAGCCCCAGCATTTT.

The chain links TRBV3-1 (or the pseudogene TRBV3-2) to TRBJ2-5; tentative D call: TRBD2 (6 bases). V lost 3 bases and J lost 5, with 16 bases in between. The germline gives CDR1 LGHDT, CDR2 YNNKEL (reference sequence). The CDR3 consists of 15 residues. The CDR3 loop reads CASSQAAGPWETQYF. The CDR3 nucleotides read TGTGCCAGCAGCCAGGCAGCGGGTCCTTGGGAGACCCAGTACTTC.

CDR3 nucleotide sequence: TGTGCCAGCAGCCACAGACAGGGGGCCGGGACTGAAGCTTTCTTT. Amino acid sequence: CASSHRQGAGTEAFF. The chain employs TRBV14 and TRBJ1-1; 10 bases agree with TRBD1. Germline-derived CDR1 and CDR2 are SGHDN and FVKESK. Trimming removed 3 bases from V and 5 bases from J; junction bases left unmatched: 6. This CDR3 contains 15 residues.

This chain connects TRBV5-4 to TRBJ2-5, with D perhaps TRBD1 (5 bases). The CDR3 contains 15 residues. Trimming removed 2 bases from V and 5 bases from J, with 16 bases in between. Germline V gives CDR1 SGHNT, CDR2 YYREEE (reference sequence). CDR3 bases: TGTGCCAGCAGCTTTCTCCCAACAGGACGGGAGACCCAGTACTTC. This sequence encodes CASSFLPTGRETQYF.

This chain links TRBV19 with TRBJ2-3; D ambiguous. Trimming removed 3 bases from V and 4 bases from J, with 11 bases in between. This CDR3 is 14 amino acids long. Germline CDR1 reads LNHDA; CDR2 reads SQIVND (reference sequence). DNA for the CDR3: TGTGCCAGTAGTATCGGGTCCGGCCCAGATACGCAGTATTTT. Translating gives CASSIGSGPDTQYF.

The chain couples TRBV5-1 to TRBJ2-3; 7 nucleotides align to TRBD1. Unmatched junction bases numbered 8, after V lost 4 bases and J lost 0 bases. Germline CDR1 is SGHRS and CDR2 is YFSETQ. CDR3 length equals 16 residues. CDR3 sequence (DNA): TGCGCCAGCAGCCCACTGACAGGGCCCAGCACAGATACGCAGTATTTT. Translation: CASSPLTGPSTDTQYF.

The chain has TRBV7-9 and TRBJ2-2; TRBD1 matches at 7 bases. The CDR3 is 17 amino acids. Germline trimming cut 0 bases from V and 0 bases from J; bases unmatched to any gene: 4. In germline, CDR1 is SEHNR, CDR2 FQNEAQ (reference sequence). The CDR3 nucleotides are TGTGCCAGCAGCTTAGCGCTAGGACAGGCGAACACCGGGGAGCTGTTTTTT. Protein sequence: CASSLALGQANTGELFF.

The V gene is TRBV28, the J gene TRBJ1-1; D is perhaps TRBD1 (6 bases). From germline, CDR1 is MDHEN and CDR2 SYDVKM. This CDR3 is built from 13 residues. Between the trimmed V and J ends, which lost 7 bases and 1 base, there was a span of 10 bases. The chain's CDR3 is CASTADRNTEAFF. For the CDR3, the DNA is TGTGCCAGCACCGCGGACAGGAACACTGAAGCTTTCTTT.

The chain is built from TRBV3-1 (or the pseudogene TRBV3-2) and TRBJ1-1, with D unclear. This CDR3 is built from 12 residues. V lost 4 bases and J 3 bases, leaving 6 bases between the germline ends. Germline CDR1 and CDR2: LGHDT and YNNKEL (reference sequence). This chain's CDR3 is CASSPPDTEAFF. The CDR3 DNA is TGTGCCAGCAGCCCTCCCGACACTGAAGCTTTCTTT.

This chain connects TRBV19 to TRBJ1-2, with D possibly TRBD1 on 5 matching bases. Trimming left V 6 bases short and J 6 bases short, with 14 bases between. CDR1 LNHDA and CDR2 SQIVND come from the germline V gene (reference sequence). CDR3 length: 13 amino acids. This CDR3 reads CASSPQDRDGYTF. As DNA, the CDR3 is TGTGCCAGTAGCCCACAGGATAGGGATGGCTACACCTTC.

J is TRBJ1-4 and V is TRBV28, with D perhaps matching TRBD1 (5 bases). V shed 5 bases and J shed 7 bases, with 17 bases lying between them. This CDR3 comprises 15 residues. Germline CDR1 is MDHEN and CDR2 is SYDVKM. The CDR3 DNA follows: TGTGCCAGCAGTAGACCCATAGGGGCCAGTGAAAAACTGTTTTTT. The encoded protein is CASSRPIGASEKLFF.

The V call is TRBV30, the J call TRBJ2-7, with a possible D match to TRBD2 (6 bases). Germline CDR1 is GTSNPN and CDR2 is SVGIG (reference sequence). The CDR3 runs to 13 residues. Trimming took 1 base from V and 3 from J, leaving 10 bases between them. The chain's CDR3 is CAWSGGLVYEQYF. The CDR3 DNA follows: TGTGCCTGGAGTGGGGGACTTGTCTACGAGCAGTACTTC.

This chain joins TRBV27 and TRBJ1-1, with 8 bases matching TRBD1. J gave up 0 bases and V 7 bases, and 7 bases lay outside the gene matches. In germline, CDR1 is MNHEY, CDR2 SMNVEV (reference sequence). The CDR3 loop spans 15 amino acids. CDR3 coding DNA: TGTGCCAGCACCCTAGGGACAGGAATGAACACTGAAGCTTTCTTT. Its translation: CASTLGTGMNTEAFF.

The chain combines TRBV19 with TRBJ2-1, with 9 bases identical to TRBD2. This CDR3 is 16 amino acids long. Germline CDR1 and CDR2: LNHDA and SQIVND (reference sequence). V gave up 5 bases and J gave up 4 bases; unmatched junction bases: 9. CDR3: CASSEISGGAYNEQFF. The CDR3, as DNA: TGTGCCAGTAGTGAGATTAGCGGGGGCGCTTACAATGAGCAGTTCTTC.

This chain links TRBV16 with TRBJ1-6, with 7 bases that match TRBD1. V dropped 0 bases and J dropped 7; count of bases not matched to a gene: 3. In germline, CDR1 is KGHSY, CDR2 FQNENV. There are 15 residues in the CDR3. This chain's CDR3 is CASSQSTGLNSPLHF. The CDR3 bases are TGTGCCAGCAGCCAATCGACAGGGCTCAATTCACCCCTCCACTTT.

In this sample, this clone turned up once. J is TRBJ1-3 and V is TRBV3-1 (or the pseudogene TRBV3-2); 9 bases map to TRBD1. The CDR3 spans 15 residues. Germline assignment: CDR1 LGHDT and CDR2 YNNKEL (reference sequence). V shed 3 bases, J shed 2 bases, and the junction held 2 bases outside the gene matches. The CDR3 spells CASSQGQGTGNTIYF. The CDR3 DNA reads TGTGCCAGCAGCCAGGGACAGGGAACTGGAAACACCATATATTTT.

The chain recombines TRBV3-1 (or the pseudogene TRBV3-2) with TRBJ2-7, with D unresolved. Trimming stripped 0 bases from V and 4 bases from J, with 4 bases between. This CDR3 has 12 residues. Germline values: CDR1 LGHDT, CDR2 YNNKEL (reference sequence). CDR3 sequence: CASSQDPYEQYF. The CDR3 nucleotides read TGTGCCAGCAGCCAAGATCCGTACGAGCAGTACTTC.

The chain couples TRBV19 to TRBJ2-2; D is undetermined. Germline V CDR1 and CDR2: LNHDA, SQIVND (reference sequence). This CDR3 contains 16 residues. The V end was cut by 6 bases, the J end by 0 bases, with 14 bases between. As DNA, the CDR3 is TGTGCCAGTAGGCCCCCGGTCTTCGCGAACACCGGGGAGCTGTTTTTT. Amino acid sequence: CASRPPVFANTGELFF.